Below are 22 T cell receptor beta chains sequenced from a single sample in a study of blood T cell dynamics during melanoma immunotherapy. Time point meaning: week 3, after first cycle of checkpoint inhibitor. TCRdb's copy holds only in-frame clones and misses some; the assay was immunoSEQ multiplex PCR. The table includes over a thousand clones, under 90% detected once. The sequences come from cell-free DNA from blood, collected from a patient treated with checkpoint blockade. These receptors all come from a human donor with melanoma.

This clone was seen more than once but under ten times. V gene TRBV15 combines with J gene TRBJ1-1; no clear D. This CDR3 contains 16 residues. V was cut by 3 bases and J by 1 base, with 15 bases left in between. The V gene's germline CDR1 is LNHNV and CDR2 YYDKDF (reference sequence). In nucleotides, the CDR3 is TGTGCCACCAGCAGGGCCCGCTCCGGGAAGAACACTGAAGCTTTCTTT. This encodes CATSRARSGKNTEAFF.

This clone turned up a few times. In DNA, the CDR3 is TGTGCCAGCAGCTTAGGGACAGCTGTGTCTGGGGCCAACGTCCTGACTTTC. Translated, it gives CASSLGTAVSGANVLTF. The V gene is TRBV7-6, the J gene TRBJ2-6; a weak D match, TRBD1 (6 bases). CDR3 length: 17 residues. V lost 1 base and J 1 base, leaving 11 bases between the germline ends. CDR1 and CDR2 (germline): SGHVS, FNYEAQ.

The chain couples TRBV11-3 to TRBJ2-7; 7 positions agree with TRBD2. Germline CDR1 and CDR2: SGHNT and YENEEA. The CDR3 sequence is 13 residues long. V shed 5 bases, J shed 3 bases, and the junction held 4 bases outside the gene matches. In DNA, the CDR3 is TGTGCCAGCAGCCCCCGGGGGGACTACGAGCAGTACTTC. As protein: CASSPRGDYEQYF.

This sequence joins TRBV10-3 and TRBJ2-7, with D uncertain. The CDR3 length is 12 residues. Germline V CDR1 and CDR2: ENHRY, SYGVKD. Trimming left V 0 bases short and J 7 bases short, with 7 bases between. The DNA for the CDR3 is TGTGCCATCAGTGAGTCGACCTCGGAGCAGTACTTC. Protein sequence: CAISESTSEQYF.

The chain uses TRBV2 and TRBJ2-1; 9 bases are shared with TRBD2. CDR1 is SNHLY, CDR2 FYNNEI, per germline. The junction had 3 bases not matched to a gene; V was cut back by 5 bases and J by 4 bases. The CDR3 contains 14 residues. The CDR3 here is CASSLAGLYNEQFF. CDR3 sequence (DNA): TGTGCCAGCAGTCTAGCGGGACTATACAATGAGCAGTTCTTC.

The genes are TRBV6-5 and TRBJ1-1; D is perhaps TRBD1 (6 bases). The CDR3 covers 15 residues. Germline V lookup: CDR1 MNHEY, CDR2 SVGAGI. Trimming left V 0 bases short and J 5 bases short, with 13 bases between. The CDR3 nucleotides read TGTGCCAGCAGTTACTCGGGGGGCAGAAGGACTGAAGCTTTCTTT. This translates into CASSYSGGRRTEAFF.

The V and J genes are TRBV4-3 and TRBJ2-5, with 10 bases lining up with TRBD2. Losses at the gene ends were 0 bases for V and 1 base for J; bases not matched to a gene: 5. CDR1 LGHNA and CDR2 YSLEER come from the germline V gene. The CDR3 runs to 17 residues. The CDR3 nucleotides read TGCGCCAGCAGCCAAGATCTAGCGGGAGAGAGCCAAGAGACCCAGTACTTC. This gives the protein CASSQDLAGESQETQYF.

The chain joins TRBV29-1 to TRBJ2-7; 9 bases agree with TRBD1. The CDR3 is 12 amino acids. Germline V gene lookup returns CDR1 SQVTM and CDR2 ANQGSEA. The ends lost 5 bases at V and 6 bases at J; junction bases unmatched: 5. Written as DNA, the CDR3 is TGCAGCGTTACGGGACAGGGTAGCGAGCAGTACTTC. Its protein product is CSVTGQGSEQYF.

The J gene is TRBJ2-5, the V gene TRBV7-3; TRBD2 aligns across 7 bases. V was pared by 6 bases and J by 4 bases, with 5 bases of the junction left unmatched. The CDR3 covers 13 residues. The V gene's germline CDR1 is SGHTA and CDR2 FQGTGA. CDR3 nucleotide sequence: TGTGCCAGCAGTGGCGGGAGTAGAGAGACCCAGTACTTC. Translated: CASSGGSRETQYF. Supplemented by reference TRBV7-3 and TRBJ2-5, the full variable domain reads GAGVSQTPSNKVTEKGKYVELRCDPISGHTALYWYRQSLGQGPEFLIYFQGTGAADDSGLPNDRFFAVRPEGSVSTLKIQRTERGDSAVYLCASSGGSRETQYFGPGTRLLVL.

The rearrangement links TRBV19 to TRBJ2-7; D is uncertain. Trimming removed 5 bases from V and 3 bases from J, with 17 bases in between. Germline CDR1 LNHDA, CDR2 SQIVND (reference sequence). CDR3 length: 15 amino acids. Here the CDR3 DNA reads TGTGCCAGTAGTGACGGGCTGTCTCCCTACTACGAGCAGTACTTC. It is translated as CASSDGLSPYYEQYF.

The chain carries TRBV21-1 and TRBJ2-5; the D segment call TRBD2 is taken from the table without a DNA check. TRBV21-1 constitutes a pseudogene. The CDR3 is 16 amino acids. The CDR3, as DNA: TGTGCCAGCAGCAATTTGGGTAGCGGGAGGCGGGAGACCCAGTACTTC. The encoded protein is CASSNLGSGRRETQYF.

The chain joins TRBV14 to TRBJ2-2; TRBD2 matches at 11 bases. V was pared by 9 bases and J by 5 bases, with 14 bases of the junction left unmatched. Germline assignment: CDR1 SGHDN and CDR2 FVKESK. This CDR3 contains 17 residues. CDR3 bases: TGTGCCAGGCCCAGTTGGCTAGCGGGGGGCCAGACCGGGGAGCTGTTTTTT. It encodes CARPSWLAGGQTGELFF. Supplemented by reference TRBV14 and TRBJ2-2, the full variable domain reads EAGVTQFPSHSVIEKGQTVTLRCDPISGHDNLYWYRRVMGKEIKFLLHFVKESKQDESGMPNNRFLAERTGGTYSTLKVQPAELEDSGVYFCARPSWLAGGQTGELFFGEGSRLTVL.

On this clone itself: Compared with germline, one end of the junction differs, possibly owing to a read error. The chain couples TRBV9 to TRBJ2-2; unclear D gene. Germline V gene data show CDR1 as SGDLS and CDR2 as YYNGEE. The CDR3 consists of 17 residues. The CDR3 protein is CASGVPLSAENTGELFF. The CDR3 DNA reads TGTGCCAGCGGCGTGCCCCTGTCGGCAGAAAACACCGGGGAGCTGTTTTTT. The variable domain in full, with the rest retrieved from reference TRBV9 and TRBJ2-2, is DSGVTQTPKHLITATGQRVTLRCSPRSGDLSVYWYQQSLDQGLQFLIQYYNGEERAKGNILERFSAQQFPDLHSELNLSSLELGDSALYFCASGVPLSAENTGELFFGEGSRLTVL.

The chain uses TRBV29-1 and TRBJ1-1; no clear D gene. The CDR3 runs to 12 residues. Germline V gene lookup returns CDR1 SQVTM and CDR2 ANQGSEA. The V gene lost 7 bases and the J gene lost 4 bases, with 13 bases spanning the gap. CDR3 DNA: TGCAGCGCCTCGCTCGGAAGCACTGAAGCTTTCTTT. Translated: CSASLGSTEAFF.

The chain couples TRBV28 to TRBJ2-7, with D maybe TRBD2 (6 bases). V was trimmed by 5 bases and J by 2 bases, leaving 16 bases between them. Germline CDR1 MDHEN, CDR2 SYDVKM. The CDR3 runs to 15 residues. The CDR3 reads CASSELAELPYEQYF. In DNA form, the CDR3 reads TGTGCCAGCAGTGAGTTAGCGGAATTGCCCTACGAGCAGTACTTC.

The chain employs TRBV9 and TRBJ1-2; possibly TRBD1 for D (5 bases). Trimming removed 0 bases at V and 1 base at J, with 19 bases between. From germline, CDR1 is SGDLS and CDR2 YYNGEE. CDR3 length: 18 amino acids. The CDR3 loop is CASSVEGLGHKDNYGYTF. The CDR3 DNA reads TGTGCCAGCAGCGTAGAGGGTCTTGGACACAAGGATAACTATGGCTACACCTTC.

This chain links TRBV9 with TRBJ2-5, with TRBD2 matching over 11 bases. This CDR3 contains 16 residues. Germline assignment: CDR1 SGDLS and CDR2 YYNGEE. After removal of 0 bases from V and 4 bases from J, the junction contained 5 bases not matched to a gene. The CDR3 coding sequence is TGTGCCAGCAGCGTAGCTGGACTAGCGGGCCCAGAGACCCAGTACTTC. Protein product: CASSVAGLAGPETQYF.

This chain uses TRBV27 with TRBJ2-5; 11 bases are a match to TRBD1. This CDR3 contains 16 residues. V was clipped by 5 bases and J by 4 bases; unmatched bases: 9. The V gene's germline CDR1 is MNHEY and CDR2 SMNVEV (reference sequence). CDR3 loop: CASSRLRGQGVETQYF. In DNA, the CDR3 is TGTGCCAGCAGTAGATTACGGGGACAGGGGGTAGAGACCCAGTACTTC.

This chain links TRBV5-1 with TRBJ1-1; 7 positions match TRBD1. The CDR3 consists of 15 residues. Germline CDR1 and CDR2: SGHRS and YFSETQ. With V trimmed by 4 bases and J by 0 bases, 6 bases remained unmatched. The CDR3 coding sequence is TGCGCCAGCAGCGATGAGGACAGGATGAACACTGAAGCTTTCTTT. This codes for CASSDEDRMNTEAFF. Full variable domain (rest looked up from reference TRBV5-1 and TRBJ1-1): KAGVTQTPRYLIKTRGQQVTLSCSPISGHRSVSWYQQTPGQGLQFLFEYFSETQRNKGNFPGRFSGRQFSNSRSEMNVSTLELGDSALYLCASSDEDRMNTEAFFGQGTRLTVV.

This clone was seen more than once but under ten times. The chain recombines TRBV7-6 with TRBJ1-2; weak D call: TRBD1 (5 bases). The germline V gene has CDR1 SGHVS and CDR2 FNYEAQ. The V gene lost 3 bases and the J gene lost 10 bases, with 12 bases spanning the gap. The CDR3 covers 12 residues. The CDR3 region is CASSFGGIDYTF. The CDR3 DNA follows: TGTGCCAGCAGCTTCGGGGGTATCGACTACACCTTC.

V is TRBV7-7 and J is TRBJ2-1; 11 positions match TRBD2. The CDR3 is 18 residues long. J was trimmed by 1 base and V by 5 bases; bases with no gene match: 10. Germline CDR1 SSHAT, CDR2 FNYEAQ (reference sequence). For the CDR3, the DNA is TGTGCCAGCAGCCCGGGACTAGCGGATAAACTTTCCTACAATGAGCAGTTCTTC. Encoded protein: CASSPGLADKLSYNEQFF.

This chain links TRBV18 with TRBJ2-5; no reliable D call. The last part of the DNA fits TRBJ2-7 better; the J call may be wrong. Germline loops: CDR1 KGHSH, CDR2 LQKENI. This CDR3 is built from 13 residues. This chain's CDR3 is CASSPAESYEQYF. The DNA of the CDR3 is TGTGCCAGCTCACCGGCAGAAAGCTACGAGCAGTACTTC.